This TCR beta chain was sequenced during a study of T cell clonality in common variable immunodeficiency. This clone was found many times. Its antigen remains unknown. From the germline J gene comes the end of the CDR3, since the read stops 3 residues before it. Study-level points and caveats: What drives increased CVID clonality needs T cell subpopulation sequencing. Compared with healthy controls, CVID subjects showed increased TCRbeta clonality, mostly in about a third. Shared TCRbeta clones were fewer between CVID subjects than controls. Links between repertoire features and CVID complications were heterogeneity-limited.

The method was immunoSEQ multiplex PCR; TCRdb's version includes in-frame clones alone and lacks a portion of them. The table lists tens of thousands of clones, with no singletons. Germline CDR1 and CDR2: DFQATT and SNEGSKA (reference sequence). The CDR3 has 15 amino acids. Specimen: peripheral blood mononuclear cells. This sequence originates from a person aged 18-69 years in good health. The rearrangement links TRBV20-1 to TRBJ2-2; D is undetermined. CDR3 DNA, as far as it was read: TGCAGTGCTAGAGATCGTCACAGCCGAAATGAAAAG. It is translated as CSARDRHSRNEK. The full CDR3 protein reads CSARDRHSRNEKLFF.